This TCR beta chain was observed in a study of CD8+ T cells in alopecia areata. Study-wide context: A 6-month period off drug followed tofacitinib, which lasted 6 to 18 months.

General study results and limits: Normal scalp showed lower clonality than lesional scalp, especially alopecia totalis/universalis. Researchers reported that TCR sharing among patients proved less clear than in mice, possibly HLA-linked.

Sequencing templates came from extracted RNA that was reverse transcribed into cDNA. Data came from immunoSEQ multiplex PCR; TCRdb stores just in-frame clones and leaves some out. The sample has fewer than 250,000 clones; roughly 57% are singletons. Isolation of CD4+ and CD8+ T cells from PBMCs was achieved by sorting. This clone was recorded a few times. Its specificity is not known. The starting material was CD4+ T cells sorted from blood, obtained at week 0. The TCR was taken from a human donor with alopecia areata.

CDR3 region: CASSQDPGQYQPQHF. CDR3 nucleotides: TGCGCCAGCAGCCAAGACCCAGGGCAGTATCAGCCCCAGCATTTT. The chain links TRBV4-1 to TRBJ1-5, with D possibly being TRBD1 (5 bases). Germline CDR1 MGHRA, CDR2 YSYEKL. The length of the CDR3 is 15 residues. V lost 0 bases, J lost 5 bases, and 11 bases lay in between.